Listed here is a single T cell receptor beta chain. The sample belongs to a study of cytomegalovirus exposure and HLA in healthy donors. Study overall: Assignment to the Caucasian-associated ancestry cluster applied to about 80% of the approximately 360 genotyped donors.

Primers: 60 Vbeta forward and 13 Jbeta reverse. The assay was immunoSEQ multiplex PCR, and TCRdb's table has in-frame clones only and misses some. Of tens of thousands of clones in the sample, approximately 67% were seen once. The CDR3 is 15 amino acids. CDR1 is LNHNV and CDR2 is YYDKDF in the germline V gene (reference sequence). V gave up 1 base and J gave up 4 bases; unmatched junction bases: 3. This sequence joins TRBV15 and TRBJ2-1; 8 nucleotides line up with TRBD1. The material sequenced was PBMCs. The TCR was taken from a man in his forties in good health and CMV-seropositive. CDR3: CATSRGGTGYNEQFF. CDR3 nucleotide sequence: TGTGCCACCAGCAGAGGCGGGACAGGTTACAATGAGCAGTTCTTC.